These T cell receptor beta chains were read from a single sample in a study of T cells after yellow fever vaccination. In TCRdb, the 5' RACE reads were re-called with MiXCR into one record per CDR3 protein. This table has more than 300,000 distinct CDR3 sequences, 4% to 5.5% appearing once. The source was PBMCs, collected 15 days after the yellow fever booster vaccination. The receptors originated from a man aged 18 to 29 who received the YFV17D yellow fever vaccine. CDR3s include the opening cysteine and the closing phenylalanine or tryptophan. The D gene is left open where the match is weak. Size values are once, few and many counts, or a class for expanded clones, and some rows have none.

>many|TRBJ2-7|TRBV5-1|-
CASSLGGSDEQYF
TGCGCCAGCAGCTTGGGGGGGAGTGACGAGCAGTACTTC
>many|TRBJ2-3|TRBV20-1|-
CSATDRPDTQYF
TGCAGTGCTACGGACAGACCAGATACGCAGTATTTT
>few|TRBJ1-2|TRBV7-2|-
CASSQANGALGYTF
TGTGCCAGCAGCCAGGCAAACGGGGCCCTTGGCTACACCTTC
>-|TRBJ2-5|TRBV15|-
CATSSPEQETQYF
TGTGCCACCAGCAGCCCAGAACAAGAGACCCAGTACTTC
>many|TRBJ2-1|TRBV7-9|-
CASSSLPGGDNEQFF
TGTGCCAGCAGCTCCCTCCCTGGGGGTGACAATGAGCAGTTCTTC
>many|TRBJ2-2|TRBV4-3|-
CASSQDIPTASTGELFF
TGCGCCAGCAGCCAAGATATACCTACGGCGAGCACCGGGGAGCTGTTTTTT
>many|TRBJ1-1|TRBV12-3/TRBV12-4|-
CASSGSLGNTEAFF
TGTGCCAGCAGCGGTTCCCTGGGGAACACTGAAGCTTTCTTT
>many|TRBJ2-2|TRBV10-3|TRBD1
CAITPRQGTGELFF
TGTGCCATAACCCCGAGACAGGGCACCGGGGAGCTGTTTTTT
>many|TRBJ2-1|TRBV9|-
CASSVAGESSYNEQFF
TGTGCCAGCAGCGTAGCCGGGGAAAGCTCCTACAATGAGCAGTTCTTC
>-|TRBJ1-6|TRBV5-1|-
CASSLSGENSPLHF
TGCGCCAGCAGCTTGTCCGGGGAAAATTCACCCCTCCACTTT
>many|TRBJ2-5|TRBV7-7|TRBD2
CASSPGGARETQYF
TGTGCTAGCAGCCCCGGGGGGGCGCGGGAGACCCAGTACTTC
>-|TRBJ2-5|TRBV2|-
CASSELPGSGGETQYF
TGTGCCAGCAGTGAATTGCCAGGGTCTGGGGGAGAGACCCAGTACTTC
>few|TRBJ2-3|TRBV4-2|TRBD1
CASSQDLGRQGPTDTQYF
TGTGCCAGCAGCCAAGATCTGGGGAGACAGGGTCCCACAGATACGCAGTATTTT
>few|TRBJ2-1|TRBV27|-
CASSFADTSSYNEQFF
TGTGCCAGCAGTTTTGCGGACACGAGCTCCTACAATGAGCAGTTCTTC
>many|TRBJ2-5|TRBV10-3|TRBD2
CAISEPLGTSQETQYF
TGTGCCATCAGTGAGCCACTAGGGACTAGCCAAGAGACCCAGTACTTC
>-|TRBJ2-6|TRBV5-1|-
CASSLGSGAGANVLTF
TGCGCCAGCAGCTTGGGATCGGGGGCCGGGGCCAACGTCCTGACTTTC
>many|TRBJ2-3|TRBV20-1|-
CSGRVLEGLTDTQYF
TGCAGTGGCCGTGTTTTGGAGGGCCTCACAGATACGCAGTATTTT
>many|TRBJ1-1|TRBV12-3/TRBV12-4|-
CASSGVGEAFF
TGTGCCAGCAGCGGAGTGGGTGAAGCTTTCTTT
>-|TRBJ1-1|TRBV5-1|-
CASSRTPGTDTEAFF
TGCGCCAGCAGCCGCACCCCCGGGACTGACACTGAAGCTTTCTTT
>many|TRBJ1-3|TRBV29-1|-
CSVASGSSEGNTIYF
TGCAGCGTTGCGTCCGGCAGCAGCGAGGGAAACACCATATATTTT
>many|TRBJ2-5|TRBV7-9|TRBD2
CASSPGTSGGALETQYF
TGTGCCAGCAGCCCCGGGACTAGCGGGGGGGCCTTGGAGACCCAGTACTTC
>-|TRBJ2-1|TRBV20-1|-
CSHWGVRNEQFF
TGCAGCCACTGGGGGGTGAGGAATGAGCAGTTCTTC
>many|TRBJ2-5|TRBV27|-
CASSLLRSTGRGETQYF
TGTGCCAGCAGTTTACTGCGTTCTACTGGGCGAGGAGAGACCCAGTACTTC
>few|TRBJ2-1|TRBV11-3|-
CASSLYSYNEQFF
TGTGCCAGCAGCTTATACTCCTACAATGAGCAGTTCTTC
>many|TRBJ2-1|TRBV5-1|TRBD2
CASSLDPPSGGSYNEQFF
TGCGCCAGCAGCTTGGACCCGCCTAGCGGGGGGTCCTACAATGAGCAGTTCTTC
>-|TRBJ1-6|TRBV19|-
CASNRDGPSVNSPLHF
TGTGCCAGTAACCGGGACGGGCCTTCCGTAAATTCACCCCTCCACTTT
>many|TRBJ1-6|TRBV18|TRBD1
CASSRDSRWGSPLHF
TGTGCCAGCTCGCGGGACAGCCGTTGGGGATCACCCCTCCACTTT
>many|TRBJ1-1|TRBV7-3|-
CASSADSVGNTEAFF
TGTGCCAGCAGCGCCGACAGTGTGGGGAACACTGAAGCTTTCTTT
>-|TRBJ2-2|TRBV20-1|TRBD2
CSAGGFNTGELFF
TGCAGTGCGGGGGGGTTTAACACCGGGGAGCTGTTTTTT
>-|TRBJ1-2|TRBV7-2|-
CASSGLRGPRGGYTF
TGTGCCAGCAGCGGACTTCGGGGACCTCGTGGTGGCTACACCTTC
>many|TRBJ2-5|TRBV6-2/TRBV6-3|TRBD2
CASSLAGREETQYF
TGTGCCAGCAGTCTCGCCGGGCGGGAGGAGACCCAGTACTTC
>many|TRBJ2-1|TRBV7-9|TRBD2
CASSPRGLAINEQFF
TGTGCCAGCAGCCCCCGAGGACTAGCTATAAATGAGCAGTTCTTC
>few|TRBJ2-1|TRBV7-2|TRBD2
CASRRTSGNPSSYNEQFF
TGTGCCAGCAGACGGACTAGCGGGAACCCGAGCTCCTACAATGAGCAGTTCTTC
>many|TRBJ1-1|TRBV6-2/TRBV6-3|-
CASSEGNTEAFF
TGTGCCAGCAGCGAAGGAAACACTGAAGCTTTCTTT
>few|TRBJ1-6|TRBV20-1|TRBD1
CSASQPGQGDSPLHF
TGCAGTGCTAGTCAACCGGGACAGGGGGACTCACCCCTCCACTTT
>many|TRBJ2-2|TRBV7-6|-
CASSSSGVNGELFF
TGTGCCAGCAGCTCTTCAGGGGTAAACGGGGAGCTGTTTTTT
>few|TRBJ2-7|TRBV6-2/TRBV6-3|TRBD1
CASSPRTGPAYEQYF
TGTGCCAGCAGTCCGAGGACAGGACCAGCCTACGAGCAGTACTTC
>few|TRBJ2-3|TRBV5-1|-
CASSLVAGSPTDTQYF
TGCGCCAGCAGCTTGGTGGCCGGATCCCCAACAGATACGCAGTATTTT
>-|TRBJ2-7|TRBV7-2|-
CASSFIPQGLPNEQYF
TGTGCCAGCAGCTTTATCCCGCAGGGGTTGCCTAACGAGCAGTACTTC
>-|TRBJ2-1|TRBV5-4|-
CASTTQGGLVEQFF
TGTGCCAGCACCACCCAGGGGGGGCTGGTTGAGCAGTTCTTC
>few|TRBJ1-2|TRBV6-5|TRBD1
CASSSTTGGRYGYTF
TGTGCCAGCAGCTCTACGACAGGGGGCCGCTATGGCTACACCTTC
>-|TRBJ1-6|TRBV20-1|TRBD1
CSAQQGAWDNSPLHF
TGCAGTGCTCAACAGGGGGCTTGGGATAATTCACCCCTCCACTTT
>many|TRBJ2-3|TRBV7-9|-
CASSLGPDTQYF
TGTGCCAGCAGCTTAGGGCCGGATACGCAGTATTTT
>many|TRBJ1-2|TRBV7-9|TRBD1
CASSRLTGTYGYTF
TGTGCCAGCAGCCGCCTGACAGGGACCTATGGCTACACCTTC